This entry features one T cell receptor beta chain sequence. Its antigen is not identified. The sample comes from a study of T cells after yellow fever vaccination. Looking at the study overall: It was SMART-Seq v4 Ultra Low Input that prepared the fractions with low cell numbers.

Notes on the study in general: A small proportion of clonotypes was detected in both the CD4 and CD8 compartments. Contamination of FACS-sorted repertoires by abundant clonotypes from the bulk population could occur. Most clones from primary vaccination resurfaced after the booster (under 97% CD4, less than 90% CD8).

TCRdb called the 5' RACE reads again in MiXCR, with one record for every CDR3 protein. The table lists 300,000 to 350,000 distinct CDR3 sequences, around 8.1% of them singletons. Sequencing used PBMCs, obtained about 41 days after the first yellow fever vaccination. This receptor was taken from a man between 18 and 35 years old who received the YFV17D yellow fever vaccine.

The CDR3 DNA follows: TGTGCCAGCAGCCCGGGACTAGCCTTTGAGACCCAGTACTTC. It is translated as CASSPGLAFETQYF. The rearrangement joins TRBV7-2 to TRBJ2-5, with TRBD2 identical over 9 bases. Germline lookup yields CDR1 SGHTA and CDR2 FQGNSA. CDR3 size: 14 residues. Trimming cost V 5 bases and J 5 bases; bases outside gene matches: 6.